The 5 T cell receptor beta chains given below trace back to one sample, sequenced in a study of T-cell reconstitution after alpha-beta-depleted transplantation in children. This sample's TCRbeta library carried unique molecular identifier barcodes. A single record per CDR3 protein comes from TCRdb applying MiXCR to the PCR reads. This sample has around 450,000 distinct CDR3 sequences, with 15% to 20% found just once. The specimen comprised PBMCs, mostly from graft donor cells, sampled 360 days after TCRalphabeta/CD19-depleted stem cell transplant. The receptors stem from a boy under two years old who had a stem cell transplant for Wiskott-Aldrich syndrome, so the T cells may come from the graft donor.

This clonotype appeared once. The chain combines TRBV29-1 with TRBJ2-3; tentative D call: TRBD1 (6 bases). Per germline, CDR1 SQVTM and CDR2 ANQGSEA. Deletions cut 6 bases from V and 2 bases from J, with 12 bases between. This CDR3 region has 13 residues. The CDR3: CSVPGHLTDTQYF. The CDR3, as DNA: TGCAGCGTACCGGGACACCTCACAGATACGCAGTATTTT.

This rearrangement joins TRBV7-8 to TRBJ2-2, with D maybe TRBD2 (5 bases). The CDR3 extends over 14 amino acids. Germline assignment: CDR1 SGHVS and CDR2 FQNEAQ. The ends were cut back, 6 bases at V and 6 bases at J, with 14 bases in the middle. CDR3 coding DNA: TGTGCCAGCAGTTTCGCGCTAGCTTCCGGGGAGCTGTTTTTT. This gives the protein CASSFALASGELFF.

This chain connects TRBV28 to TRBJ2-2; D is unresolved. The length of the CDR3 is 12 residues. Germline CDR1 and CDR2: MDHEN and SYDVKM. With 6 bases removed from V and 10 bases from J, the gap between germline ends came to 12 bases. CDR3 nucleotide sequence: TGTGCCAGCAGGTTAGGTGACGAGGAGCTGTTTTTT. Its translation is CASRLGDEELFF.

The chain's CDR3 is CASRGIGQTGELFF. The CDR3 bases are TGTGCCAGCAGGGGGATAGGACAGACCGGGGAGCTGTTTTTT. This rearrangement joins TRBV6-1 to TRBJ2-2; a weak D match, TRBD1 (6 bases). V lost 6 bases to trimming and J lost 5 bases, with 13 bases between them. CDR1 and CDR2 from the germline V gene are MNHNS and SASEGT. CDR3 length equals 14 residues.

This chain links TRBV11-2 with TRBJ2-7; TRBD2 agrees at 9 bases. V lost 3 bases to trimming and J lost 2 bases; unmatched junction nucleotides: 8. This CDR3 region has 16 residues. CDR1 is SGHAT and CDR2 is FQNNGV in the germline V gene. CDR3 amino acids: CASSFHALAGPYEQYF. The CDR3, as DNA: TGTGCCAGCAGCTTTCATGCACTAGCGGGCCCCTACGAGCAGTACTTC.